The source of this TCR beta chain is a study of cytomegalovirus exposure and HLA in healthy donors. The study, taken as a whole, reports: Per published reports, the classifier diagnosed cytomegalovirus status with high specificity and sensitivity. It was reported in a later analysis that an Asian-associated ancestry cluster showed fewer N-insertions than the approximately 670-donor mean. Among TCR beta chains of equal frequency, HLA-associated ones were more clonally expanded in a later analysis.

The ends were cut back, 5 bases at V and 3 bases at J, with 10 bases in the middle. Germline V CDR1 and CDR2: MNHEY, SVGAGI. CDR3 length equals 13 residues. To note about this clone: Its specificity is not known.

The study ran its PCR with 60 Vbeta and 13 Jbeta primers. Repertoires were generated with immunoSEQ multiplex PCR, while TCRdb's copy carries only in-frame clones and drops some. The sample shows more than 140,000 clones, around 65% of them seen only once. The chain uses TRBV6-5 and TRBJ1-1; weak D call: TRBD1 (5 bases). The receptor was derived from a woman aged 25 to 45 in good health and CMV-seropositive. The sequenced sample was PBMCs. This chain's CDR3 is CASSTWGDTEAFF. The CDR3 DNA reads TGTGCCAGCAGTACGTGGGGGGACACTGAAGCTTTCTTT.